These 30 T cell receptor beta chains share one sample of origin, sequenced in a study of beta chain features in type 1 diabetes. Since all of the isolated RNA was reverse transcribed, expressed TCRB transcripts were what got sequenced. TCRdb's copy holds only in-frame clones and misses some; the assay was immunoSEQ multiplex PCR. The table records 310,000 or so clones, approximately 10% of them present only once. Sequenced sample: naive CD4+ T cells from blood. Receptors were obtained from a woman in her 30s in good health.

V is TRBV5-4 and J is TRBJ1-5, with a weak D call TRBD1 (6 bases). The V gene lost 4 bases and the J gene lost 3 bases, with 20 bases spanning the gap. CDR1 is SGHNT and CDR2 is YYREEE in the germline V gene (reference sequence). CDR3 length equals 17 residues. CDR3 nucleotide sequence: TGTGCCAGCAGCCAAACCCCTTTGAGGGGGATCAATCAGCCCCAGCATTTT. Its translation: CASSQTPLRGINQPQHF.

The rearrangement links TRBV7-9 to TRBJ2-7; 9 bases line up with TRBD1. From germline, CDR1 is SEHNR and CDR2 FQNEAQ (reference sequence). V shed 5 bases, J shed 6 bases, and the junction held 5 bases outside the gene matches. There are 13 residues in the CDR3. The CDR3 sequence is CASSVTGGSEQYF. CDR3 nucleotides: TGTGCCAGCAGCGTTACAGGGGGCAGCGAGCAGTACTTC. Drawing the rest from reference TRBV7-9 and TRBJ2-7, the complete variable domain is DTGVSQNPRHKITKRGQNVTFRCDPISEHNRLYWYRQTLGQGPEFLTYFQNEAQLEKSRLLSDRFSAERPKGSFSTLEIQRTEQGDSAMYLCASSVTGGSEQYFGPGTRLTVT.

This clone was found a few times. The chain has TRBV7-2 and TRBJ2-5; a weak D match, TRBD1 (6 bases). CDR3 size: 15 residues. V was clipped by 1 base and J by 5 bases, with 14 bases between them. Germline assignment: CDR1 SGHTA and CDR2 FQGNSA. Here the CDR3 DNA reads TGTGCCAGCAGCTTAGAATCGGACAGTCTTGAGACCCAGTACTTC. It specifies CASSLESDSLETQYF.

This clone was picked up a small number of times. The chain has TRBV5-1 and TRBJ2-5; 8 bases fit TRBD1. Germline values: CDR1 SGHRS, CDR2 YFSETQ. J lost 7 bases, V lost 0 bases, and 8 bases had no gene match. This CDR3 comprises 15 residues. DNA of the CDR3: TGCGCCAGCAGCTTGGACAGGGGGAACGAAGGGACCCAGTACTTC. Its protein product is CASSLDRGNEGTQYF.

The V gene is TRBV9, the J gene TRBJ2-2; D possibly corresponds to TRBD2 (6 bases). Germline CDR1 reads SGDLS; CDR2 reads YYNGEE. V was cut by 6 bases and J by 4 bases, with 13 bases left in between. The CDR3 loop spans 14 amino acids. The CDR3 region is CASTGRRGTGELFF. The CDR3 coding sequence is TGTGCCAGCACCGGGAGAAGAGGCACCGGGGAGCTGTTTTTT.

The V call is TRBV4-3, the J call TRBJ2-1, with 11 bases matching TRBD2. The CDR3 has 16 residues. V lost 2 bases and J lost 10; bases outside the gene matches: 10. Germline V gives CDR1 LGHNA, CDR2 YSLEER. In nucleotides, the CDR3 is TGCGCCAGCAGCCAAACGCTGGTAGCGGGAGGGCCGGAGCAGTTCTTC. Protein: CASSQTLVAGGPEQFF.

This chain uses TRBV30 with TRBJ2-7; TRBD2 agrees at 7 bases. The CDR3 totals 14 residues. In germline, CDR1 is GTSNPN, CDR2 SVGIG (reference sequence). The junction had 8 bases not matched to a gene; V was cut back by 0 bases and J by 6 bases. Here the CDR3 reads CAWSVVLAASEQYF. The CDR3, as DNA: TGTGCCTGGAGTGTGGTTCTAGCGGCCTCCGAGCAGTACTTC.

There are a few counts of this clone. The genes are TRBV14 and TRBJ2-7; D unresolved. Trimming took 5 bases from V and 0 from J, leaving 5 bases between them. CDR1 is SGHDN and CDR2 is FVKESK in the germline V gene. The CDR3 extends over 12 amino acids. The DNA for the CDR3 is TGTGCCAGCAGCTATAGCTCCTACGAGCAGTACTTC. Protein: CASSYSSYEQYF. Full variable domain (missing parts from reference TRBV14 and TRBJ2-7): EAGVTQFPSHSVIEKGQTVTLRCDPISGHDNLYWYRRVMGKEIKFLLHFVKESKQDESGMPNNRFLAERTGGTYSTLKVQPAELEDSGVYFCASSYSSYEQYFGPGTRLTVT.

This clone was picked up a small number of times. The chain links TRBV5-1 to TRBJ2-5, with no clear D. V lost 2 bases and J 4 bases, leaving 6 bases between the germline ends. Germline V CDR1 and CDR2: SGHRS, YFSETQ. The CDR3 covers 12 residues. This chain's CDR3 is CASSFGSETQYF. DNA for the CDR3: TGCGCCAGCAGCTTCGGGTCAGAGACCCAGTACTTC.

The chain joins TRBV2 to TRBJ2-5; 8 bases fit TRBD1. Germline assignment: CDR1 SNHLY and CDR2 FYNNEI. The CDR3 covers 13 residues. The ends lost 8 bases at V and 5 bases at J; junction bases unmatched: 7. This chain's CDR3 is CASQTGGWETQYF. The CDR3 region has the DNA TGTGCCAGCCAAACAGGGGGTTGGGAGACCCAGTACTTC. The full variable domain, in which reference TRBV2 and TRBJ2-5 provide the parts outside the CDR3, is EPEVTQTPSHQVTQMGQEVILRCVPISNHLYFYWYRQILGQKVEFLVSFYNNEISEKSEIFDDQFSVERPDGSNFTLKIRSTKLEDSAMYFCASQTGGWETQYFGPGTRLLVL.

This clone appeared a few times. The chain couples TRBV7-9 to TRBJ1-4; D ambiguous. V was clipped by 0 bases and J by 8 bases, with 7 bases between them. From germline, CDR1 is SEHNR and CDR2 FQNEAQ (reference sequence). The CDR3 contains 13 residues. The CDR3 nucleotides are TGTGCCAGCAGCTTAGCTGCAGCGGAAAAACTGTTTTTT. This gives the protein CASSLAAAEKLFF.

The V and J genes are TRBV7-2 and TRBJ2-1, with 10 bases fitting TRBD2. The ends lost 6 bases at V and 8 bases at J; junction bases unmatched: 7. The CDR3 is 14 amino acids. The V gene's germline CDR1 is SGHTA and CDR2 FQGNSA. CDR3 sequence reads: CASRASSGRDEQFF. DNA of the CDR3: TGTGCCAGCAGAGCATCTAGCGGGAGAGATGAGCAGTTCTTC.

This clone was observed a handful of times. V and J are TRBV28 and TRBJ2-7; 9 bases line up with TRBD1. Germline V CDR1 and CDR2: MDHEN, SYDVKM. The trim removed 6 bases at V and 8 bases at J, leaving 14 bases unmatched. This CDR3 has 15 amino acids. The CDR3 bases are TGTGCCAGCAGCTCCTTACCGGGACAGGGTAGCAAGCAGTACTTC. This sequence encodes CASSSLPGQGSKQYF.

The rearrangement uses TRBV30 and TRBJ2-4; 7 bases map to TRBD2. Germline CDR1 reads GTSNPN; CDR2 reads SVGIG (reference sequence). The CDR3 length is 14 residues. Trimming removed 1 base from V and 2 bases from J; junction bases left unmatched: 2. CDR3 residues: CAWSGGGSKNIQYF. The CDR3 DNA sequence: TGTGCCTGGAGTGGGGGGGGATCCAAAAACATTCAGTACTTC.

This clone appeared a few times. The V gene is TRBV30, the J gene TRBJ1-1; D possibly corresponds to TRBD1 (5 bases). The germline gives CDR1 GTSNPN, CDR2 SVGIG (reference sequence). The V gene lost 0 bases and the J gene lost 1 base, with 9 bases spanning the gap. The CDR3 length is 14 residues. The CDR3 loop is CAWSVTGENTEAFF. The CDR3 DNA is TGTGCCTGGAGTGTAACGGGGGAGAACACTGAAGCTTTCTTT.

V and J are TRBV30 and TRBJ1-5, with D possibly being TRBD1 (5 bases). Germline CDR1 GTSNPN, CDR2 SVGIG (reference sequence). The ends were cut back, 2 bases at V and 1 base at J, with 9 bases in the middle. CDR3 length: 14 residues. CDR3 in amino acids: CAWSSRVSNQPQHF. CDR3 coding DNA: TGTGCCTGGAGTTCCAGGGTAAGCAATCAGCCCCAGCATTTT.

The chain carries TRBV29-1 and TRBJ2-1; 7 bases map to TRBD1. CDR3 size: 14 residues. Trimming at V came to 7 bases and at J to 4 bases, leaving 10 bases not matched to a gene. Looked up from germline, CDR1 is SQVTM and CDR2 is ANQGSEA. CDR3 coding DNA: TGCAGCGCCCGGCGAGGGGGCGCTTACAATGAGCAGTTCTTC. Protein: CSARRGGAYNEQFF.

This clone has more than one count but fewer than ten. The V and J genes are TRBV30 and TRBJ2-3; D not certain. V was shortened by 1 base and J by 4 bases, with 6 bases between the two germline ends. The V gene's germline CDR1 is GTSNPN and CDR2 SVGIG (reference sequence). The CDR3 has 12 residues. DNA of the CDR3: TGTGCCTGGAGTGAGCCCCCAGATACGCAGTATTTT. Translated: CAWSEPPDTQYF.

This clone appeared a few times. V is TRBV27 and J is TRBJ2-1, with TRBD2 as a possible D gene (7 bases). This CDR3 is 15 amino acids long. Germline lookup yields CDR1 MNHEY and CDR2 SMNVEV (reference sequence). Trimming took off 10 bases at V and 6 bases at J, with 22 bases between the two ends. For the CDR3, the DNA is TGTGCCACTACGACGGCGGGTGGGGGGGCCAATGAGCAGTTCTTC. Translated, it gives CATTTAGGGANEQFF.

This clone appeared a few times. This sequence joins TRBV9 and TRBJ2-6; D is ambiguous. Trimming shortened V by 1 base and J by 0 bases, and 5 bases separated the two germline ends. Per germline, CDR1 SGDLS and CDR2 YYNGEE. There are 15 residues in the CDR3. CDR3 in DNA: TGTGCCAGCAGCGTACTCCTCTCTGGGGCCAACGTCCTGACTTTC. Translating gives CASSVLLSGANVLTF.

This clone was observed a few times. The rearrangement links TRBV4-2 to TRBJ2-5; TRBD2 agrees at 7 bases. The ends lost 4 bases at V and 3 bases at J; junction bases unmatched: 17. The CDR3 consists of 18 residues. Germline lookup yields CDR1 LGHNA and CDR2 YNFKEQ. As DNA, the CDR3 is TGTGCCAGCAGCCCCTATGAGGGAGGGCCTAGTGGGGAAGAGACCCAGTACTTC. Translation: CASSPYEGGPSGEETQYF.

This clone appeared a few times. The V gene is TRBV5-4, the J gene TRBJ1-2, with TRBD1 identical over 7 bases. Germline assignment: CDR1 SGHNT and CDR2 YYREEE (reference sequence). With V trimmed by 4 bases and J by 7 bases, 4 bases remained unmatched. CDR3 length: 12 amino acids. The CDR3 DNA follows: TGTGCCAGCAGCAATGACAGGGCTGGCTACACCTTC. Translation gives CASSNDRAGYTF.

The chain has TRBV6-5 and TRBJ2-1; D unclear. Germline CDR1 MNHEY, CDR2 SVGAGI. CDR3 length: 11 residues. Deletions cut 2 bases from V and 14 bases from J, with 10 bases between. For the CDR3, the DNA is TGTGCCAGCAGTTACAGAGAGGAAAAGTTCTTC. It is translated as CASSYREEKFF.

V usage is TRBV30 and J usage is TRBJ1-1; 10 nucleotides line up with TRBD1. With V trimmed by 8 bases and J by 5 bases, 8 bases remained unmatched. Germline loops: CDR1 GTSNPN, CDR2 SVGIG (reference sequence). The CDR3 loop spans 13 amino acids. Here the CDR3 DNA reads TGTGCCCGTGACAGGGGGCAGCGGACTGAAGCTTTCTTT. Residues: CARDRGQRTEAFF. The variable domain in full, with the rest retrieved from reference TRBV30 and TRBJ1-1, is SQTIHQWPATLVQPVGSPLSLECTVEGTSNPNLYWYRQAAGRGLQLLFYSVGIGQISSEVPQNLSASRPQDRQFILSSKKLLLSDSGFYLCARDRGQRTEAFFGQGTRLTVV.

This rearrangement joins TRBV28 to TRBJ2-3, with D hard to call. From germline, CDR1 is MDHEN and CDR2 SYDVKM. The CDR3 runs 12 residues. Trimming pared 5 bases from V and 7 bases from J, leaving 10 bases between. The CDR3, as DNA: TGTGCCAGCAGTGTAACGGGTCATACGCAGTATTTT. It yields the protein CASSVTGHTQYF.

This clone was counted only a few times. Other DNA sequences in the sample encode the same CDR3. The chain couples TRBV18 to TRBJ2-5, with D perhaps TRBD1 (5 bases). V lost 2 bases, J lost 2 bases, and 6 bases lay in between. The CDR3 is made up of 13 amino acids. The germline gives CDR1 KGHSH, CDR2 LQKENI. In DNA, the CDR3 is TGTGCCAGCTCACCAAACAGGCAAGAGACCCAGTACTTC. This encodes CASSPNRQETQYF. The full variable domain, rest sourced from reference TRBV18 and TRBJ2-5, is NAGVMQNPRHLVRRRGQEARLRCSPMKGHSHVYWYRQLPEEGLKFMVYLQKENIIDESGMPKERFSAEFPKEGPSILRIQQVVRGDSAAYFCASSPNRQETQYFGPGTRLLVL.

The sample holds a few counts of this clone. This chain links TRBV4-2 with TRBJ2-5, with TRBD2 matching over 8 bases. The V and J ends lost 0 bases and 6 bases, in that order; junction bases with no gene match: 12. The CDR3 has 17 amino acids. Germline V lookup: CDR1 LGHNA, CDR2 YNFKEQ. The CDR3 DNA sequence: TGTGCCAGCAGCCAAGACCTGACGGGAGGGCGGGATAAGACCCAGTACTTC. Translation gives CASSQDLTGGRDKTQYF.

This clone was recorded a few times. This chain uses TRBV5-4 with TRBJ2-1, with TRBD2 matching over 7 bases. J lost 9 bases, V lost 0 bases, and 9 bases had no gene match. CDR1 and CDR2 from the germline V gene are SGHNT and YYREEE (reference sequence). The CDR3 consists of 15 residues. CDR3 residues: CASSLGGRAPTEQFF. CDR3 bases: TGTGCCAGCAGCTTGGGAGGGAGGGCCCCGACTGAGCAGTTCTTC. Filled out from reference TRBV5-4 and TRBJ2-1, the complete variable domain reads ETGVTQSPTHLIKTRGQQVTLRCSSQSGHNTVSWYQQALGQGPQFIFQYYREEENGRGNFPPRFSGLQFPNYSSELNVNALELDDSALYLCASSLGGRAPTEQFFGPGTRLTVL.

There are a few counts of this clone. The CDR3: CATSRDSGRIEQFF. The DNA of the CDR3 is TGTGCCACCAGCAGAGACTCCGGGAGGATTGAGCAGTTCTTC. The V gene is TRBV15, the J gene TRBJ2-1, with 7 bases aligning to TRBD2. V was clipped by 0 bases and J by 9 bases; unmatched bases: 5. Germline V gene sequence: CDR1 LNHNV, CDR2 YYDKDF (reference sequence). The CDR3 sequence is 14 residues long.

The rearrangement links TRBV11-2 to TRBJ2-7; D is unclear. The V and J ends lost 5 bases and 2 bases respectively, with 7 bases between them. Germline V lookup: CDR1 SGHAT, CDR2 FQNNGV. This CDR3 comprises 12 residues. The CDR3 coding sequence is TGTGCCAGCAGCGGCAGTCCCTACGAGCAGTACTTC. It codes for CASSGSPYEQYF.